The rows below give T cell receptor beta chains drawn from one sample of a study of blood T cell repertoires in COVID-19. The method was immunoSEQ multiplex PCR; TCRdb's version includes in-frame clones alone and lacks a portion of them. The sample includes about 220,000 clones, 70% to 90% of them seen just once. Sequenced input: peripheral blood. The receptors here all came from a man aged 50-59 years who had recovered from COVID-19. Each CDR3 is given with its conserved first and last residue. Fields, in order: D gene, V gene, J gene, clone size, CDR3 protein, CDR3 DNA. D genes are given only for firm matches. Some rows have no size entry. The others give once, few or many, or a class for an expanded clone.

d_call: NA
v_call: TRBV27
j_call: TRBJ2-1
clone_size: NA
cdr3_aa: CASSLFGPTSSYNEQFF
cdr3_nt: TGTGCCAGCAGTTTATTCGGGCCGACTAGCTCCTACAATGAGCAGTTCTTC

d_call: NA
v_call: TRBV2
j_call: TRBJ2-7
clone_size: NA
cdr3_aa: CASSGGGPFHEQYF
cdr3_nt: TGTGCCAGCAGTGGTGGCGGTCCCTTTCACGAGCAGTACTTC

d_call: TRBD1
v_call: TRBV30
j_call: TRBJ1-1
clone_size: NA
cdr3_aa: CAWSVDRDTEAFF
cdr3_nt: TGTGCCTGGAGTGTCGACAGGGACACTGAAGCTTTCTTT

d_call: TRBD1
v_call: TRBV18
j_call: TRBJ1-5
clone_size: NA
cdr3_aa: CASSGTGQFQPQHF
cdr3_nt: TGTGCCAGCTCGGGGACAGGGCAATTTCAGCCCCAGCATTTT

d_call: NA
v_call: TRBV7-6
j_call: TRBJ2-7
clone_size: NA
cdr3_aa: CASSLALTGDSYEQYF
cdr3_nt: TGTGCCAGCAGCTTAGCCCTTACGGGGGACTCCTACGAGCAGTACTTC

d_call: NA
v_call: TRBV19
j_call: TRBJ1-1
clone_size: NA
cdr3_aa: CASTPLPGNTEAFF
cdr3_nt: TGTGCCAGTACTCCCTTGCCAGGGAACACTGAAGCTTTCTTT

d_call: NA
v_call: TRBV5-5
j_call: TRBJ2-7
clone_size: once
cdr3_aa: CASSRQVDNYEQYF
cdr3_nt: TGTGCCAGCAGCCGACAGGTCGACAACTACGAGCAGTACTTC

d_call: NA
v_call: TRBV27
j_call: TRBJ2-7
clone_size: NA
cdr3_aa: CASSSPNNLGEQYF
cdr3_nt: TGTGCCAGCAGTTCCCCCAATAACCTCGGCGAGCAGTACTTC

d_call: TRBD2
v_call: TRBV5-8
j_call: TRBJ2-3
clone_size: NA
cdr3_aa: CASSLLAGITDTQYF
cdr3_nt: TGTGCCAGCAGCTTACTAGCGGGGATCACAGATACGCAGTATTTT

d_call: TRBD1
v_call: TRBV5-6
j_call: TRBJ2-3
clone_size: NA
cdr3_aa: CASSLYGGTGPTDTQYF
cdr3_nt: TGTGCCAGCAGCTTGTATGGTGGGACAGGGCCTACAGATACGCAGTATTTT

d_call: TRBD1
v_call: TRBV6-2/TRBV6-3
j_call: TRBJ2-1
clone_size: NA
cdr3_aa: CASSYGDRGPYNEQFF
cdr3_nt: TGTGCCAGCAGTTACGGCGACAGGGGGCCCTACAATGAGCAGTTCTTC

d_call: NA
v_call: TRBV6-5
j_call: TRBJ2-2
clone_size: NA
cdr3_aa: CASTGGNTGELFF
cdr3_nt: TGTGCCAGCACCGGCGGAAACACCGGGGAGCTGTTTTTT

d_call: NA
v_call: TRBV5-5
j_call: TRBJ2-6
clone_size: NA
cdr3_aa: CASSLVFGSGANVLTF
cdr3_nt: TGTGCCAGCAGCTTGGTGTTCGGGTCCGGGGCCAACGTCCTGACTTTC

d_call: TRBD2
v_call: TRBV19
j_call: TRBJ2-1
clone_size: NA
cdr3_aa: CASSIAGLAGNEQFF
cdr3_nt: TGTGCCAGTAGTATAGCTGGACTAGCGGGGAATGAGCAGTTCTTC

d_call: TRBD1
v_call: TRBV5-1
j_call: TRBJ2-2
clone_size: NA
cdr3_aa: CASSSGTGVNTGELFF
cdr3_nt: TGCGCCAGCAGCTCGGGGACAGGCGTGAACACCGGGGAGCTGTTTTTT

d_call: NA
v_call: TRBV27
j_call: TRBJ1-2
clone_size: NA
cdr3_aa: CASSLSRDPRGYTF
cdr3_nt: TGTGCCAGCAGTTTGTCCAGGGATCCGCGAGGCTACACCTTC

d_call: TRBD2
v_call: TRBV28
j_call: TRBJ2-7
clone_size: NA
cdr3_aa: CASSLVAGRYEQYF
cdr3_nt: TGTGCCAGCAGTTTAGTAGCGGGACGGTACGAGCAGTACTTC

d_call: NA
v_call: TRBV5-6
j_call: TRBJ2-5
clone_size: NA
cdr3_aa: CASSPPMSRAQYF
cdr3_nt: TGTGCCAGCAGCCCCCCGATGTCGAGGGCCCAGTACTTC

d_call: TRBD2
v_call: TRBV7-9
j_call: TRBJ2-1
clone_size: NA
cdr3_aa: CASSLLAGGNNEQFF
cdr3_nt: TGTGCCAGCAGCTTACTAGCGGGAGGGAACAATGAGCAGTTCTTC